The entry below describes one T cell receptor beta chain. The source of the sample is a study of blood T cell repertoires in COVID-19. On the study more broadly: The United States, Italy and Spain provided the acute and convalescent COVID-19 samples. T cells, B-cell-depleted T cells, or PBMCs supplied cDNA or gDNA.

The CDR3 sequence is 18 residues long. With V trimmed by 3 bases and J by 0 bases, 12 bases remained unmatched. CDR1 is DFQATT and CDR2 is SNEGSKA in the germline V gene (reference sequence). In the original analysis: Reference gene primer amplification in the assay estimated nucleated cell counts. TCRdb keeps only in-frame clones here, not all; method: immunoSEQ multiplex PCR. V, J and clone size reflect that table, while D and trimming were determined from the DNA. The data contain under 250,000 clones, around 81% of them singletons. The TCR originated in a woman aged 55-70 years with acute or convalescent COVID-19. The chain combines TRBV20-1 with TRBJ1-2, with 11 bases identical to TRBD1. What was sequenced was peripheral blood. The CDR3: CSASVPIGTGGTNYGYTF. CDR3 nucleotides: TGCAGTGCTAGTGTCCCCATCGGGACAGGGGGTACTAACTATGGCTACACCTTC.